Sequencing of this T cell receptor (beta chain) was carried out in a study of identical twins (dated by TCRdb to 2015 to 2016). Concerning the study at large: To test whether fetal clonotypes persist, this study deep-sequenced TCR alpha and beta repertoires from monozygotic twins, from unrelated adults of various ages, and from cord blood. Replicate twin experiments were performed at different times using different library preparation protocols to rule out contamination.

This clonotype was found many times. Its specific antigen is unknown. No much larger clone exists at a distance of one base, and base qualities are not known. Study-wide conclusions, independent of this receptor: Because the same donors could not be followed over many years, conclusions were based on cross-sectional statistical analysis. Compared with coincidental sharing between unrelated individuals, out-of-frame TCR alpha sequences shared between twins had an excess of sequences with low generation probability. Invariant T cells such as MAIT and iNKT could partly confound zero-insertion analyses, though diverse VJ usage argued against this for most clonotypes. Abundant cord blood beta clonotypes carried fewer insertions; young adult naive repertoires showed a weaker similar trend, while memory repertoires showed none. Excess twin sharing in beta out-of-frame sequences was weaker because fewer shared sequences lowered the signal-to-noise ratio. Out-of-frame TCR alpha sharing in monozygotic twins was systematically underestimated by recombination models, whereas sharing between unrelated individuals was in agreement with the recombination models.

Inclusive of the bounding cysteine and phenylalanine, the CDR3 is 15 residues long. This entry keeps only the CDR3 DNA: 45 bases, framed from base 1. From a lookup of the germline V gene, CDR1 and CDR2 are SGHRS and YFSETQ. The V end loses 3 bases and the J end loses 10 bases, and a stretch of 22 bases separates them. Every donor was a healthy Caucasian. Using Miltenyi CD45RO+ enrichment and human naive T-cell isolation kits, memory (CD45RO+) and naive T cells were isolated from PBMC. Libraries were constructed by 5' RACE. Sequencing used an Illumina HiSeq 2000. A universal primer binding site was added through template switching, and the final cDNA carried a unique molecular identifier so that TCR cDNA molecules could be counted accurately. Specific primers in the conserved constant-segment region were used to synthesize first-strand cDNA for the TCR alpha and beta chains. To control for contamination, each cDNA library was double barcoded with a SMART-Mk sample barcode plus Illumina barcodes. Two successive PCR steps introduced TruSeq adapter sequences along with Illumina sample barcodes. Sequencing of the TCR alpha and beta cDNA libraries was done on the Illumina HiSeq platform using custom primers. On the study's bioinformatics: Unique molecular identifiers were extracted from raw reads with MiGEC, and CDR3 positions were determined with MiXCR. Recombination models were inferred per individual with the repgenHMM and IGoR tools using an EM algorithm. Shared clonotypes were analyzed with the tcR package in R, and sharing was normalized by the product of cloneset sizes. To study raw recombination without the effects of thymic and clonal selection, out-of-frame nonproductive sequences were analyzed. TCRdb cleaned the public reads at Q25 with fastp, built clones with MiXCR and kept in-frame beta chains. Identical CDR3 proteins give one entry, which carries the most common genes and DNA. TCRdb, not the authors, supplied the V and J calls. This sample holds about 240,000 distinct CDR3 sequences; roughly a tenth were observed only once. 10% of the sample goes to the ten largest clones.

The specimen sequenced was memory T cells sorted from blood. The meaning of the sample's cell subset or site label: CD45RO+ enriched T cells. The clonotype originates from a man in his fifties or sixties in good health. The chain couples TRBV5-1 to TRBJ1-1, with TRBD1 as a weak D call on 6 bases. The CDR3 has the sequence CASSSKGGPILGAFF. In nucleotide form, the sequence is TGCGCCAGCAGCTCAAAGGGGGGGCCGATTCTTGGAGCTTTCTTT.